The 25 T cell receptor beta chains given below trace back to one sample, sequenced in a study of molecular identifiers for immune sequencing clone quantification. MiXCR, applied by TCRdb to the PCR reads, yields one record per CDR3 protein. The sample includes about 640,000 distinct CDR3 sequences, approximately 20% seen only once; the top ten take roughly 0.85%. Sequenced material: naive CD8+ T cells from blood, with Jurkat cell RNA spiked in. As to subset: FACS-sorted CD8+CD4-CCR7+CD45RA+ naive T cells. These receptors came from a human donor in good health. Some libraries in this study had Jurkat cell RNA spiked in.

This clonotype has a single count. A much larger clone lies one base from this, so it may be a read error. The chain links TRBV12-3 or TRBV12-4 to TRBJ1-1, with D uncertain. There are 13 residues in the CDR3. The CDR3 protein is CASGNTGNTEASF. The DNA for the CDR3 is TGTGCCAGCGGGAACACCGGGAACACTGAAGCTTCCTTT.

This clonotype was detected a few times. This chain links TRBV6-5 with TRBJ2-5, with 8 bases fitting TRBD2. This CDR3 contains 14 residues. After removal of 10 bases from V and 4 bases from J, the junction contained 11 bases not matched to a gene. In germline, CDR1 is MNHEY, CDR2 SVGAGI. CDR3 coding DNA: TGTGCCACCACCCCTAACAGCGGGGGAGAGACCCAGTACTTC. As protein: CATTPNSGGETQYF.

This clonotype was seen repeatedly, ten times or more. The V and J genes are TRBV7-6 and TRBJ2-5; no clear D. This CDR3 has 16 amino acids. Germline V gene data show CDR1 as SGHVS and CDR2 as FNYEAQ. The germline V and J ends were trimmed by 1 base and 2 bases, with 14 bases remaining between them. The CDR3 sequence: CASSLDWSGQQETQYF. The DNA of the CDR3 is TGTGCCAGCAGCTTAGATTGGTCAGGCCAGCAAGAGACCCAGTACTTC.

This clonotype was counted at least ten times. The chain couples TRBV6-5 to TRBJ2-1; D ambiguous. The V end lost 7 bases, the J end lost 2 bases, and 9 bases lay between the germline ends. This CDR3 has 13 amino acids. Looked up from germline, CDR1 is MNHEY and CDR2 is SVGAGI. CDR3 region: CASTPRAYNEQFF. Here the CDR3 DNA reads TGTGCCAGCACCCCCCGGGCCTACAATGAGCAGTTCTTC.

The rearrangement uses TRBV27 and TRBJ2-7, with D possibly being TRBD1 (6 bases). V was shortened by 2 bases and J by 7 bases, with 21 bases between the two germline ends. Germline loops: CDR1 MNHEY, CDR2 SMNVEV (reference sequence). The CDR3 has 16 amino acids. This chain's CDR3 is CASSLDRDKVFWEQYF. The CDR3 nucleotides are TGTGCCAGCAGTTTAGACCGGGACAAGGTTTTTTGGGAGCAGTACTTC.

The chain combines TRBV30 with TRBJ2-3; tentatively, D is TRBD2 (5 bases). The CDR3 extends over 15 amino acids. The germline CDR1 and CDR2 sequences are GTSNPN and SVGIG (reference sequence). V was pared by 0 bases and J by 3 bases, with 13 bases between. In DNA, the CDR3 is TGTGCCTGGAGTGTAAGCCTAGCCGGAACAGATACGCAGTATTTT. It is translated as CAWSVSLAGTDTQYF.

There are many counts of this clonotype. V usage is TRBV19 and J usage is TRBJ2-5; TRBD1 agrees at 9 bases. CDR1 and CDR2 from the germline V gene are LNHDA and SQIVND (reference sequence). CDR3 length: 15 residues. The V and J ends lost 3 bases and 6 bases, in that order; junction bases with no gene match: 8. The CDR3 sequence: CASSIEWTGVKTQYF. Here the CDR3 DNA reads TGTGCCAGTAGTATTGAGTGGACAGGGGTGAAGACCCAGTACTTC.

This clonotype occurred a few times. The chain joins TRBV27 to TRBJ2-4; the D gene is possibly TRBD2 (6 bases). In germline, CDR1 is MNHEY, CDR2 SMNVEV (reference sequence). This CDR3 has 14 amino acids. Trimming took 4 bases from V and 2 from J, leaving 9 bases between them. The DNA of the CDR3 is TGTGCCAGCAGTTATGGAGGGACCAAAAACATTCAGTACTTC. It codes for CASSYGGTKNIQYF.

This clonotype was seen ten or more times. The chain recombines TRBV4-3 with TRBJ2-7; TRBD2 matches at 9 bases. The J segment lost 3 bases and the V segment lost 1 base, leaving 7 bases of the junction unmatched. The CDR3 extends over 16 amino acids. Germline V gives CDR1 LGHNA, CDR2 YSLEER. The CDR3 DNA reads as TGCGCCAGCAGCCAAGTAGGGGGACTAGCTCACTACGAGCAGTACTTC. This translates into CASSQVGGLAHYEQYF.

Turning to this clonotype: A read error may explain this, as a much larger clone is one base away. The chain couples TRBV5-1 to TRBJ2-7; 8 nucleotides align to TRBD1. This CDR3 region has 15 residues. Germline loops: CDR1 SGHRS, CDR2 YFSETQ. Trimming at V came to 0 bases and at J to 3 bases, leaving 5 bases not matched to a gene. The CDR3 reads CASSLEDRVYYEQYF. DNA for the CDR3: TGCGCCAGCAGCTTGGAGGACAGGGTGTACTACGAGCAGTACTTC.

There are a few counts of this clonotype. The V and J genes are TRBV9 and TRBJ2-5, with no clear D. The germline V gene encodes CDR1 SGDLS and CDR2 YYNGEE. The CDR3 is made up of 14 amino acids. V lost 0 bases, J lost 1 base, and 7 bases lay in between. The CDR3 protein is CASSVGQFQETQYF. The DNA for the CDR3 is TGTGCCAGCAGCGTAGGTCAGTTCCAAGAGACCCAGTACTTC.

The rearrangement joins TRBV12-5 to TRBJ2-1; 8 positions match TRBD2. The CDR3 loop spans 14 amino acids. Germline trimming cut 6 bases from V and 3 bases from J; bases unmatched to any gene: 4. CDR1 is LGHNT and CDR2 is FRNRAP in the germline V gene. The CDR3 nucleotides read TGTGCTAGTGGCCTTAGCGGGGTCTACAATGAGCAGTTCTTC. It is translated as CASGLSGVYNEQFF.

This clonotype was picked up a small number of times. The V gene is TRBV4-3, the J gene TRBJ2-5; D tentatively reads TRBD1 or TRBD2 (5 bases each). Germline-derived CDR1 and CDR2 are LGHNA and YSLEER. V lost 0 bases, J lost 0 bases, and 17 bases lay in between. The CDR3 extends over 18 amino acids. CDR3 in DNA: TGCGCCAGCAGCCAAGACGTCGGGTCGGGGACGTACCAAGAGACCCAGTACTTC. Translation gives CASSQDVGSGTYQETQYF.

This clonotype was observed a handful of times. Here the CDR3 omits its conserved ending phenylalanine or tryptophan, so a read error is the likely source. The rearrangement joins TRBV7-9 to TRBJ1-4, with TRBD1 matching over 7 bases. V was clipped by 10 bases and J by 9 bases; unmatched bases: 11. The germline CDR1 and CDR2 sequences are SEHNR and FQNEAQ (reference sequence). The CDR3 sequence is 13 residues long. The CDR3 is CATAGGGDQKLFS. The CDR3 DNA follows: TGTGCCACAGCAGGGGGGGGCGATCAAAAACTGTTTTCT.

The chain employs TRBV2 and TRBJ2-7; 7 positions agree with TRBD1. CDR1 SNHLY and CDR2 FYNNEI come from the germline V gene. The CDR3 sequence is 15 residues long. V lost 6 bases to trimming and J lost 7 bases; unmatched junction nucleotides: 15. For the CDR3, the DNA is TGTGCCAGCAGCCCCTACAGGGGCGATCCACGAGAGCAGTACTTC. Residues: CASSPYRGDPREQYF.

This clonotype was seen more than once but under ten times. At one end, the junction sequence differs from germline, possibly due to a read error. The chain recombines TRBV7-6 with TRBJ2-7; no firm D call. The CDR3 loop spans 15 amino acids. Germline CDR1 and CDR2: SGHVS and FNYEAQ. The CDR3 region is CASSLEAGLMNEQYF. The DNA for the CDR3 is TGTGCTAGCAGCTTAGAGGCAGGCCTCATGAACGAGCAGTACTTC. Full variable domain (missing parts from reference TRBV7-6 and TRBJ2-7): GAGVSQSPRYKVTKRGQDVALRCDPISGHVSLYWYRQALGQGPEFLTYFNYEAQQDKSGLPNDRFSAERPEGSISTLTIQRTEQRDSAMYRCASSLEAGLMNEQYFGPGTRLTVT.

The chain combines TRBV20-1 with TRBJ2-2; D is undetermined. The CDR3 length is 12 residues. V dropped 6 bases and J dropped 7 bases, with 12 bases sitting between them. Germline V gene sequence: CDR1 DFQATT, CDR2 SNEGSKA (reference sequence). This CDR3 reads CSATKRYGELFF. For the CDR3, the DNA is TGCAGTGCAACAAAGCGTTACGGGGAGCTGTTTTTT.

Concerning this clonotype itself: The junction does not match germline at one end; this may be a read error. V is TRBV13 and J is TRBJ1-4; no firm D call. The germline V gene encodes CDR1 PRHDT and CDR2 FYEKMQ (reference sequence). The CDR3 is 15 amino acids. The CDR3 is CASSNSTVQNEELFF. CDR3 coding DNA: TGTGCCAGCAGTAATAGCACGGTACAGAATGAAGAACTGTTTTTT.

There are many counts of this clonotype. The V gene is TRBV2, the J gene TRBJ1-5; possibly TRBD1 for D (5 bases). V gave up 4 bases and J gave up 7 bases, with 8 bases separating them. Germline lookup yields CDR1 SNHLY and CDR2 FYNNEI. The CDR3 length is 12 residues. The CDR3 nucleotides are TGTGCCAGCAGTGTCAGGGTCCAGCCCCAGCATTTT. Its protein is CASSVRVQPQHF. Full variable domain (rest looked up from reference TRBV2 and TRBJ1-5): EPEVTQTPSHQVTQMGQEVILRCVPISNHLYFYWYRQILGQKVEFLVSFYNNEISEKSEIFDDQFSVERPDGSNFTLKIRSTKLEDSAMYFCASSVRVQPQHFGDGTRLSIL.

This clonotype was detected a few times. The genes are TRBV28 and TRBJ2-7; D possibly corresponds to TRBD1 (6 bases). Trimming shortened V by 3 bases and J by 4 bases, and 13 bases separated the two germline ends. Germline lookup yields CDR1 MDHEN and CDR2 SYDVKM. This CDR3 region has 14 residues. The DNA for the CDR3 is TGTGCCAGCAGTTTTGCACAGGGCGGTTACGAGCAGTACTTC. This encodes CASSFAQGGYEQYF.

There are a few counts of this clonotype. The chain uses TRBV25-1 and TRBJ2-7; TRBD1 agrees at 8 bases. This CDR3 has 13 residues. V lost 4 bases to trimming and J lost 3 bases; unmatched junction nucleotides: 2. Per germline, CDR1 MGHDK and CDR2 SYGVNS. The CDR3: CASSAGQVYEQYF. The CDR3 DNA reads TGTGCCAGCAGTGCGGGACAGGTCTACGAGCAGTACTTC.

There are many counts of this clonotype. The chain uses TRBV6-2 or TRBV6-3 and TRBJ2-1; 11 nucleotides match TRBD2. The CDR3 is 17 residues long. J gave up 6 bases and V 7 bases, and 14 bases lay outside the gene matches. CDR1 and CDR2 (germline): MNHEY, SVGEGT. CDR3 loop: CASTSLIGTSGLNEQFF. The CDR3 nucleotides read TGTGCCAGCACCTCTCTCATCGGGACTAGCGGCCTCAATGAGCAGTTCTTC.

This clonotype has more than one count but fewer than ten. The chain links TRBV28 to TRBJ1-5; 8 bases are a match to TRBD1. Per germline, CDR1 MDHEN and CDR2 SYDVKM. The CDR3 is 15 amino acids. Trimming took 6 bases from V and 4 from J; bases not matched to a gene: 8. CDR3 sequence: CASSHGQGVNQPQHF. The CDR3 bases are TGTGCCAGCAGCCATGGACAGGGAGTAAATCAGCCCCAGCATTTT.

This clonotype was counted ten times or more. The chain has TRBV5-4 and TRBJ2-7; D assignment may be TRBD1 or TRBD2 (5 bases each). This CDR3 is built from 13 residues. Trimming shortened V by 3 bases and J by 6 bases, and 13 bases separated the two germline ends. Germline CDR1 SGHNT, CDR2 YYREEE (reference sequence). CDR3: CASSSAEGTEQYF. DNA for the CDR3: TGTGCCAGCAGCTCGGCCGAGGGGACCGAGCAGTACTTC. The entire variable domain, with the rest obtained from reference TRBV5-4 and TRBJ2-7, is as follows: ETGVTQSPTHLIKTRGQQVTLRCSSQSGHNTVSWYQQALGQGPQFIFQYYREEENGRGNFPPRFSGLQFPNYSSELNVNALELDDSALYLCASSSAEGTEQYFGPGTRLTVT.

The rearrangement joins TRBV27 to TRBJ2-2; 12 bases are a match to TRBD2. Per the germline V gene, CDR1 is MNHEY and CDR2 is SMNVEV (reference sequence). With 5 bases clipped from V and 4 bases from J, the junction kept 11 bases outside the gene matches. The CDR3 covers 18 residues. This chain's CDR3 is CASSLLRTSGDGTGELFF. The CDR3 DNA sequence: TGTGCCAGCAGTCTTCTCCGGACTAGCGGGGACGGCACCGGGGAGCTGTTTTTT.